This T cell receptor beta chain was documented in a study of blood T cell repertoires in COVID-19. Study in general: Samples representing acute and convalescent COVID-19 were sourced from the United States, Italy and Spain. Sources were T cells, B-cell-depleted T cells, or PBMCs; the material itself was cDNA or gDNA.

In the authors' workflow: Nucleated cell counts were estimated from reference gene primer amplification. Libraries were prepared by immunoSEQ multiplex PCR; TCRdb keeps only in-frame clonotypes and omits some of them. V and J calls and clone size are given by that table; D and trimming were obtained from the DNA. The data contain 450,000 or so clones, around nine tenths of them singletons. The Seattle patients joined while their infection was active and were tracked longitudinally afterward. CDR3 length: 14 amino acids. Germline V lookup: CDR1 SGHTA, CDR2 FQGNSA. The V end was cut by 0 bases, the J end by 2 bases, with 8 bases between.

J is TRBJ2-7 and V is TRBV7-2; tentatively, D is TRBD2 (6 bases). The sequence came from a man in his late teens or twenties with COVID-19, enrolled during active disease. The specimen was peripheral blood. CDR3 DNA sequence: TGTGCCAGCAGCTTAGCGCGGACTACCTACGAGCAGTACTTC. Its protein is CASSLARTTYEQYF.